The next 23 T cell receptor beta chains were all read from a single sample in a study of T cell changes during pregnancy in multiple sclerosis. Produced via immunoSEQ multiplex PCR; TCRdb's table is partial and in-frame only. The profile shows around 120,000 clones, about 89% of them singletons. The specimen was peripheral blood, collected after pregnancy. These receptors came from a female donor with multiple sclerosis, enrolled in a pregnancy study.

The V call is TRBV6-6, the J call TRBJ2-1; D perhaps matches TRBD1 (7 bases). Trimming shortened V by 5 bases and J by 7 bases, and 15 bases separated the two germline ends. Germline CDR1 MNHNY, CDR2 SVGAGI (reference sequence). This CDR3 has 14 amino acids. CDR3 coding DNA: TGTGCCAGCAGTACCCAGGGGGGTGGGAATGAGCAGTTCTTC. Protein: CASSTQGGGNEQFF.

This rearrangement joins TRBV7-9 to TRBJ1-1; 8 positions match TRBD1. V shed 7 bases and J 1 base; nucleotides not matched to a gene: 8. Germline V lookup: CDR1 SEHNR, CDR2 FQNEAQ (reference sequence). This CDR3 comprises 15 residues. CDR3 residues: CASTPGQVTNTEAFF. CDR3 nucleotide sequence: TGTGCCAGCACCCCGGGACAGGTAACGAACACTGAAGCTTTCTTT.

V gene TRBV19 combines with J gene TRBJ2-1; D possibly corresponds to TRBD2 (6 bases). Germline-derived CDR1 and CDR2 are LNHDA and SQIVND (reference sequence). V dropped 6 bases and J dropped 3 bases, with 15 bases sitting between them. CDR3 length equals 15 residues. The CDR3 nucleotides read TGTGCCAGTAGCAATAAAGGAGGGGTCTACAATGAGCAGTTCTTC. Translating gives CASSNKGGVYNEQFF.

The chain joins TRBV7-9 to TRBJ2-3; 7 bases match TRBD2. V lost 2 bases to trimming and J lost 7 bases; unmatched junction nucleotides: 3. CDR1 and CDR2 (germline): SEHNR, FQNEAQ (reference sequence). The CDR3 is 13 residues long. The CDR3 spells CASSLSGTNTQYF. The CDR3 DNA follows: TGTGCCAGCAGCTTAAGTGGGACTAATACGCAGTATTTT.

The chain uses TRBV19 and TRBJ2-3; 9 bases align to TRBD1. J lost 0 bases, V lost 4 bases, and 5 bases had no gene match. CDR1 is LNHDA and CDR2 is SQIVND in the germline V gene (reference sequence). The CDR3 extends over 16 amino acids. CDR3 in DNA: TGTGCCAGTAGTACTCGACAGGGGGTAAGCACAGATACGCAGTATTTT. It encodes CASSTRQGVSTDTQYF.

The genes are TRBV7-9 and TRBJ1-3; no clear D gene. This CDR3 is built from 17 residues. The V gene lost 1 base and the J gene lost 4 bases, with 17 bases spanning the gap. Germline V gene sequence: CDR1 SEHNR, CDR2 FQNEAQ (reference sequence). This chain's CDR3 is CASSLGELVALGNTIYF. The CDR3 DNA reads TGTGCCAGCAGCTTAGGAGAGTTGGTCGCTCTGGGAAACACCATATATTTT.

The chain has TRBV5-4 and TRBJ2-7; D not certain. With 4 bases removed from V and 7 bases from J, the gap between germline ends came to 15 bases. CDR3 length equals 13 residues. Germline CDR1 reads SGHNT; CDR2 reads YYREEE (reference sequence). The CDR3 nucleotides are TGTGCCAGCAGCGGATCGACACGGTTGGAGCAGTACTTC. Its translation: CASSGSTRLEQYF.

CDR3: CASSENYGTEAFF. CDR3 sequence (DNA): TGTGCCAGCAGTGAAAACTACGGCACTGAAGCTTTCTTT. The rearrangement uses TRBV6-1 and TRBJ1-1; D remains unclear. Trimming removed 2 bases from V and 4 bases from J, with 8 bases in between. CDR1 and CDR2 from the germline V gene are MNHNS and SASEGT. The CDR3 loop spans 13 amino acids.

This clone was observed once. The chain links TRBV19 to TRBJ2-2, with 12 positions matching TRBD2. The CDR3 extends over 18 amino acids. V was clipped by 6 bases and J by 2 bases; unmatched bases: 10. Germline CDR1 LNHDA, CDR2 SQIVND (reference sequence). CDR3 bases: TGTGCCAGTAGATGGGGGCTAGCGGGGGGGGAAAACACCGGGGAGCTGTTTTTT. The encoded protein is CASRWGLAGGENTGELFF.

The chain uses TRBV5-6 and TRBJ1-1; no definite D call. The V gene lost 0 bases and the J gene lost 0 bases, with 6 bases spanning the gap. CDR1 SGHDT and CDR2 YYEEEE come from the germline V gene. The CDR3 contains 14 residues. The CDR3 nucleotides are TGTGCCAGCAGCTTGGGAGATTTGAACACTGAAGCTTTCTTT. Its protein is CASSLGDLNTEAFF.

This clone occurred once. The genes are TRBV2 and TRBJ2-7, with TRBD1 matching over 10 bases. Germline-derived CDR1 and CDR2 are SNHLY and FYNNEI. The CDR3 contains 17 residues. V shed 4 bases and J 1 base; nucleotides not matched to a gene: 10. The CDR3 DNA reads TGTGCCAGCAGTGGGTTGGGGACAGGGGCAGTGTCCTACGAGCAGTACTTC. Its translation: CASSGLGTGAVSYEQYF.

For the CDR3, the DNA is TGTGCCAGCAGCTTGGAGGGCAGGGCCGGCTACACCTTC. Amino acids: CASSLEGRAGYTF. The V gene is TRBV5-5, the J gene TRBJ1-2; the D gene is possibly TRBD1 (5 bases). The germline V and J ends were trimmed by 0 bases and 8 bases, with 11 bases remaining between them. CDR1 SGHKS and CDR2 YYEKEE come from the germline V gene (reference sequence). This CDR3 contains 13 residues.

This chain links TRBV7-8 with TRBJ2-7; 9 bases are a match to TRBD2. Germline V gives CDR1 SGHVS, CDR2 FQNEAQ. V trimming: 7 bases; J trimming: 1 base; junction bases outside the gene matches: 8. This CDR3 is 15 amino acids long. The CDR3 DNA reads as TGTGCCAGCACCTGGGGGCTAGCGGGATCCTACGAGCAGTACTTC. It encodes CASTWGLAGSYEQYF.

V and J are TRBV5-6 and TRBJ1-1, with D perhaps matching TRBD1 (6 bases). Germline V gives CDR1 SGHDT, CDR2 YYEEEE. The length of the CDR3 is 15 residues. Trimming removed 3 bases at V and 5 bases at J, with 17 bases between. CDR3 region: CASSWGRGAGTEAFF. As DNA, the CDR3 is TGTGCCAGCAGCTGGGGGCGGGGGGCAGGTACTGAAGCTTTCTTT.

The V and J genes are TRBV11-2 and TRBJ2-5, with 8 bases that match TRBD1. Trimming took 5 bases from V and 4 from J; bases not matched to a gene: 9. From germline, CDR1 is SGHAT and CDR2 FQNNGV. This CDR3 contains 15 residues. CDR3 loop: CASSETAGGLETQYF. The CDR3 bases are TGTGCCAGCAGCGAAACGGCAGGGGGCTTAGAGACCCAGTACTTC.

This clone was seen once. The chain joins TRBV11-2 to TRBJ2-1; the D gene is possibly TRBD2 (6 bases). V was cut by 1 base and J by 10 bases, with 11 bases left in between. The CDR3 is made up of 13 amino acids. The germline gives CDR1 SGHAT, CDR2 FQNNGV. The CDR3 DNA follows: TGTGCCAGCAGCTTAGTAGAGGCGGGGGAGCAGTTCTTC. It encodes CASSLVEAGEQFF.

This chain joins TRBV6-6 and TRBJ2-1, with D hard to call. V shed 5 bases and J shed 0 bases, with 11 bases lying between them. This CDR3 comprises 15 residues. Germline CDR1 is MNHNY and CDR2 is SVGAGI (reference sequence). The CDR3 DNA reads as TGTGCCAGCAGTGAGGCCTTGAGCTCCTACAATGAGCAGTTCTTC. Its translation: CASSEALSSYNEQFF.

V is TRBV7-3 and J is TRBJ2-2; the match to TRBD2 covers 8 bases. Trimming took 10 bases from V and 6 from J; bases not matched to a gene: 13. CDR3 length: 15 amino acids. Germline V lookup: CDR1 SGHTA, CDR2 FQGTGA. This chain's CDR3 is CAKNGRPGGAGELFF. The DNA for the CDR3 is TGTGCCAAAAACGGGCGGCCCGGGGGGGCCGGGGAGCTGTTTTTT.

The count of this clone is one. The chain carries TRBV19 and TRBJ1-1; tentatively, D is TRBD1 (5 bases). The CDR3 totals 11 residues. Germline V gene sequence: CDR1 LNHDA, CDR2 SQIVND (reference sequence). V was cut by 6 bases and J by 11 bases, with 13 bases left in between. The CDR3 spells CASSPGLEAFF. CDR3 nucleotides: TGTGCCAGTAGCCCGGGACTGGAGGCTTTCTTT.

The chain is built from TRBV11-1 and TRBJ1-1; possibly TRBD1 for D (6 bases). CDR1 is SGHAT and CDR2 is FQDESV in the germline V gene (reference sequence). Trimming took off 3 bases at V and 10 bases at J, with 15 bases between the two ends. This CDR3 contains 13 residues. The CDR3 nucleotides are TGTGCCAGCAGCTTTCTTGGGGGCCGGGGAGCTTTCTTT. Its translation is CASSFLGGRGAFF.

This chain joins TRBV19 and TRBJ2-5; TRBD2 might be the D (5 bases). The CDR3 has 15 amino acids. Germline lookup yields CDR1 LNHDA and CDR2 SQIVND (reference sequence). Trimming pared 5 bases from V and 1 base from J, leaving 14 bases between. CDR3 DNA sequence: TGTGCCAGTAGTTACTCGGACTCACGCCAAGAGACCCAGTACTTC. Translated: CASSYSDSRQETQYF. Full variable domain (missing parts from reference TRBV19 and TRBJ2-5): DGGITQSPKYLFRKEGQNVTLSCEQNLNHDAMYWYRQDPGQGLRLIYYSQIVNDFQKGDIAEGYSVSREKKESFPLTVTSAQKNPTAFYLCASSYSDSRQETQYFGPGTRLLVL.

This chain connects TRBV7-3 to TRBJ2-2; D possibly corresponds to TRBD2 (5 bases). V shed 2 bases and J shed 1 base, with 17 bases lying between them. The CDR3 consists of 18 residues. CDR1 and CDR2 (germline): SGHTA, FQGTGA. This CDR3 reads CASSLYAGGLGNTGELFF. CDR3 in DNA: TGTGCCAGCAGCTTATACGCCGGCGGGCTGGGGAACACCGGGGAGCTGTTTTTT.

The chain links TRBV6-1 to TRBJ2-7; 11 bases line up with TRBD2. CDR3 length: 16 amino acids. Unmatched junction bases numbered 8, after V lost 4 bases and J lost 3 bases. CDR1 and CDR2 (germline): MNHNS, SASEGT. The CDR3 nucleotides read TGTGCCAGCAGTGGAGTCGCTAGCGGGGGGCTCTACGAGCAGTACTTC. Amino acid sequence: CASSGVASGGLYEQYF.